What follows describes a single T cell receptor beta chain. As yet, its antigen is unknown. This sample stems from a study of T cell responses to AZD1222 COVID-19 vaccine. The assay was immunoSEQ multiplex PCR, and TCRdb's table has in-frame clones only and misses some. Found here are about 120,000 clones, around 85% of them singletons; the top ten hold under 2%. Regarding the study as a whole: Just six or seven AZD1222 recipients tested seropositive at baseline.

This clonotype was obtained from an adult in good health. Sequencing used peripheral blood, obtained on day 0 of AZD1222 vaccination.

The CDR3 sequence: CASSSPGTEDTEAFF. CDR3 in DNA: TGTGCCAGCAGCTCTCCCGGGACGGAGGACACTGAAGCTTTCTTT. The chain employs TRBV5-4 and TRBJ1-1, with D tentatively TRBD1 (5 bases). CDR3 size: 15 residues. Between the trimmed V and J ends, which lost 3 bases and 3 bases, there was a span of 15 bases. CDR1 is SGHNT, CDR2 YYREEE, per germline (reference sequence).